This T cell receptor beta chain is from a study of monozygotic twins with inflammatory bowel disease. Per TCR library, about 3.5 ug of total RNA was used. TCRalpha along with TCRbeta cDNA was subjected to two nested PCRs lasting approximately 17 and 9 cycles. After re-calling the 5' RACE reads, TCRdb lists one entry per CDR3 protein, DNA absent. Reported are hundreds of thousands of distinct CDR3 sequences; the ten largest clones contain about 2.2%. The CDR3 is 14 amino acids. The clonotype originates from a human donor with ulcerative colitis or Crohn's disease, or a healthy co-twin of an affected twin (not recorded which). The chain is built from TRBV12-3 or TRBV12-4 and TRBJ1-6; the TCRdb call, TRBD1, lacks DNA for checking. The specimen was blood. The CDR3 here is CASSPPSDNSPLHF.